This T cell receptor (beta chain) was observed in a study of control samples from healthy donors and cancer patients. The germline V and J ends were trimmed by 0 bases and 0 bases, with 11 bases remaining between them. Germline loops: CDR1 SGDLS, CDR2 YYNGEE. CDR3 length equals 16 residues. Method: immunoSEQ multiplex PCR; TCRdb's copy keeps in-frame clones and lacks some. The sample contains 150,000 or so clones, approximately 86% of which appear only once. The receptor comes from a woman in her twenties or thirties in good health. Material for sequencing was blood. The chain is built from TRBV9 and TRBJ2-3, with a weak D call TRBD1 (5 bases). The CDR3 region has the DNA TGTGCCAGCAGCGTAGTGGCGACAGCTAGCACAGATACGCAGTATTTT. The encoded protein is CASSVVATASTDTQYF.